Sequencing of this TCR beta chain was carried out in a study of shared clonotypes between healthy human individuals. Genomic DNA of every subset was divided equally among multiple immunoSEQ plates. Method: immunoSEQ multiplex PCR; TCRdb's copy keeps in-frame clones and lacks some. The table records over a million clones, approximately 80% of them present only once. Trimming removed 2 bases from V and 6 bases from J, with 13 bases in between. CDR1 is SGHNT and CDR2 is YENEEA in the germline V gene. This CDR3 has 14 amino acids. Each sample came from a Caucasian adult donor living in Nashville, Tennessee. This clone was seen just once. Its antigen is currently unknown. Study-wide points: Clonotypes shared by all four donors outscored non-shared clonotypes in generation probability. Several donors shared approximately 5% of their naive CD4 clonotypes.

The V gene is TRBV11-3, the J gene TRBJ1-1; weak D call: TRBD1 (6 bases). This sequence was found in a man aged 18 to 30 in good health. Some clones in this sample may be carry-over from other donors' samples. Material: memory CD4+ T cells from PBMCs. As to subset: CD45RA-negative fraction. DNA of the CDR3: TGTGCCAGCAGCTTAAGAGGGGGGGACTCTGAAGCTTTCTTT. Its protein product is CASSLRGGDSEAFF.